Shown below are 17 T cell receptor beta chains from a single sample sequenced in a study of T cell repertoires in cytomegalovirus infection. TCRdb fed the reads into MiXCR, producing one record per CDR3 protein. Here the sample spans a few hundred thousand distinct CDR3 sequences, more than 9% being singletons. The sample comprised PBMCs. These receptor sequences come from a human donor in good health (CMV status not recorded). Some clones in this sample may be carry-over from other donors' samples.

This clonotype has only a few counts. The chain carries TRBV4-2 and TRBJ2-7; D may be TRBD1 (5 bases). The germline V gene has CDR1 LGHNA and CDR2 YNFKEQ. With 0 bases removed from V and 4 bases from J, the gap between germline ends came to 10 bases. The CDR3 runs to 14 residues. The CDR3, as DNA: TGTGCCAGCAGCCAAGATAGTAGGGGTTACGAGCAGTACTTC. Protein sequence: CASSQDSRGYEQYF.

The rearrangement joins TRBV7-2 to TRBJ2-1; D is perhaps TRBD2 (6 bases). This CDR3 has 13 amino acids. CDR1 SGHTA and CDR2 FQGNSA come from the germline V gene. V was cut by 7 bases and J by 9 bases, with 16 bases left in between. CDR3 nucleotides: TGTGCCAGCAAACAGCGGGCGGTTCGTGAGCAGTTCTTC. It encodes CASKQRAVREQFF.

Ten or more counts support this clonotype. The V and J genes are TRBV7-3 and TRBJ2-1; 12 bases are shared with TRBD2. Germline V gives CDR1 SGHTA, CDR2 FQGTGA. V dropped 1 base and J dropped 3; count of bases not matched to a gene: 10. The CDR3 is 19 amino acids. CDR3 sequence: CASSLISRQLAGGYNEQFF. The DNA for the CDR3 is TGTGCCAGCAGCTTAATCTCCCGCCAACTAGCGGGGGGCTACAATGAGCAGTTCTTC.

The gene calls are TRBV4-3 and TRBJ2-2; no reliable D call. Trimming removed 0 bases at V and 7 bases at J, with 6 bases between. The CDR3 has 13 amino acids. Germline CDR1 is LGHNA and CDR2 is YSLEER. The CDR3 is CASSQDTYGELFF. CDR3 nucleotide sequence: TGCGCCAGCAGCCAAGATACATACGGGGAGCTGTTTTTT.

The chain links TRBV10-3 to TRBJ2-5; no clear D gene. V gave up 10 bases and J gave up 2 bases, with 17 bases separating them. This CDR3 contains 14 residues. Germline lookup yields CDR1 ENHRY and CDR2 SYGVKD. The CDR3 DNA reads as TGTGCCACCGCTTCTCCGCTCGGGCAAGAGACCCAGTACTTC. It encodes CATASPLGQETQYF.

This clonotype was seen a handful of times. The chain employs TRBV7-2 and TRBJ2-7; unclear D gene. Looked up from germline, CDR1 is SGHTA and CDR2 is FQGNSA. This CDR3 contains 15 residues. Trimming stripped 5 bases from V and 3 bases from J, with 17 bases between. CDR3 nucleotides: TGTGCCAGCAGCCTCCGCGAGCCTGGGGACTACGAGCAGTACTTC. Its protein product is CASSLREPGDYEQYF.

The rearrangement uses TRBV5-1 and TRBJ2-2, with D hard to call. The CDR3 covers 12 residues. Germline assignment: CDR1 SGHRS and CDR2 YFSETQ. V was cut by 4 bases and J by 3 bases, with 4 bases left in between. CDR3 sequence reads: CASSHDTGELFF. In nucleotides, the CDR3 is TGCGCCAGCAGCCATGACACCGGGGAGCTGTTTTTT.

This clonotype was found many times. The gene calls are TRBV19 and TRBJ1-1, with no clear D. The V gene's germline CDR1 is LNHDA and CDR2 SQIVND (reference sequence). This CDR3 has 14 amino acids. V was pared by 8 bases and J by 0 bases, with 13 bases between. CDR3 sequence: CASADTAMNTEAFF. The CDR3 coding sequence is TGTGCCAGTGCTGATACAGCCATGAACACTGAAGCTTTCTTT.

The J gene is TRBJ2-1, the V gene TRBV19; no definite D call. The CDR3 is made up of 13 amino acids. Trimming took 1 base from V and 6 from J, leaving 7 bases between them. Looked up from germline, CDR1 is LNHDA and CDR2 is SQIVND (reference sequence). In nucleotides, the CDR3 is TGTGCCAGTAGTATAGCCCCACGCAATGAGCAGTTCTTC. Its protein is CASSIAPRNEQFF.

This rearrangement joins TRBV29-1 to TRBJ2-7; D possibly corresponds to TRBD2 (6 bases). This CDR3 has 14 amino acids. Germline V gene data show CDR1 as SQVTM and CDR2 as ANQGSEA. V lost 3 bases to trimming and J lost 3 bases, with 15 bases between them. DNA of the CDR3: TGCAGCGTTGAGGAACGGGAGCTAGGCTACGAGCAGTACTTC. It encodes CSVEERELGYEQYF.

The V and J genes are TRBV20-1 and TRBJ1-1, with D possibly matching TRBD1 (6 bases). V dropped 1 base and J dropped 3 bases, with 6 bases sitting between them. Germline assignment: CDR1 DFQATT and CDR2 SNEGSKA (reference sequence). The length of the CDR3 is 12 residues. As DNA, the CDR3 is TGCAGTGCTAGAGCAGGGGACACTGAAGCTTTCTTT. This gives the protein CSARAGDTEAFF.

The chain uses TRBV6-2 or TRBV6-3 and TRBJ2-7; weak D call: TRBD1 (6 bases). Germline lookup yields CDR1 MNHEY and CDR2 SVGEGT. The V and J ends lost 4 bases and 7 bases respectively, with 17 bases between them. The CDR3 runs to 14 residues. CDR3 region: CASSWGHEGEEQYF. CDR3 nucleotides: TGTGCCAGCAGTTGGGGACATGAAGGCGAAGAGCAGTACTTC.

The V gene is TRBV7-3, the J gene TRBJ2-3; D ambiguous. The CDR3 extends over 14 amino acids. Trimming pared 3 bases from V and 3 bases from J, leaving 10 bases between. In germline, CDR1 is SGHTA, CDR2 FQGTGA. CDR3 amino acids: CASSFNSGTDTQYF. CDR3 DNA: TGTGCCAGCAGCTTCAACTCCGGGACAGATACGCAGTATTTT.

DNA of the CDR3: TGCAGCGTTGCGGACGGCGGAGATACGCAGTATTTT. As protein: CSVADGGDTQYF. This chain uses TRBV29-1 with TRBJ2-3; D is undetermined. Germline CDR1 SQVTM, CDR2 ANQGSEA. The CDR3 runs to 12 residues. The ends were cut back, 4 bases at V and 5 bases at J, with 10 bases in the middle.

This clonotype was counted at least ten times. The chain carries TRBV12-5 and TRBJ1-2; the D gene is possibly TRBD1 (6 bases). The CDR3 has 13 amino acids. The germline V and J ends were trimmed by 5 bases and 8 bases, with 15 bases remaining between them. Germline V gene lookup returns CDR1 LGHNT and CDR2 FRNRAP. DNA of the CDR3: TGTGCTAGTGGTGCGGACAGCTGGAAGGGCTACACCTTC. Translation: CASGADSWKGYTF.

With regard to this clonotype: A much more abundant neighbour one base away suggests this may be a read error. The chain links TRBV12-3 or TRBV12-4 to TRBJ1-5; TRBD1 matches at 7 bases. The CDR3 sequence is 15 residues long. This chain's CDR3 is CANSPSGQNNQPQHF. The DNA for the CDR3 is TGTGCCAACAGTCCTTCGGGACAGAATAATCAGCCCCAGCATTTT.

In this sample, this clonotype turned up many times. V usage is TRBV5-1 and J usage is TRBJ2-1; TRBD1 agrees at 9 bases. In germline, CDR1 is SGHRS, CDR2 YFSETQ. The CDR3 is made up of 16 amino acids. V gave up 4 bases and J gave up 4 bases; unmatched junction bases: 9. CDR3 protein: CASSREGGQGYNEQFF. CDR3 DNA sequence: TGCGCCAGCAGCCGCGAAGGGGGACAGGGTTACAATGAGCAGTTCTTC.